This T cell receptor (beta chain) is from a study of T cells in Graves' hyperthyroidism and ophthalmopathy. This CDR3 has 14 residues. V was pared by 2 bases and J by 8 bases, with 6 bases of the junction left unmatched. Germline-derived CDR1 and CDR2 are MNHEY and SVGAGI. RNA transcripts were the template for amplifying TCR beta CDR3 regions. The study used the HTBI primer set for a first-round RT-PCR of the TCR CDR3. Each CDR3 protein is one row after TCRdb ran MiXCR on the multiplex PCR reads. The sample comprises 95,000 to 110,000 distinct CDR3 sequences, roughly 15% of which are singletons, and 42% rests with the top ten. This clonotype was seen many times. Newly diagnosed patients aged 18 to 65 had hyperthyroidism of under 2 months' duration.

The clonotype comes from a woman aged 45-59 years with Graves' hyperthyroidism. The rearrangement joins TRBV6-5 to TRBJ2-1; 7 nucleotides align to TRBD2. Sequences were obtained from blood. CDR3 in DNA: TGTGCCAGCAGTTACGCGGGAGCTAGGGATGAGCAGTTCTTC. Encoded protein: CASSYAGARDEQFF.